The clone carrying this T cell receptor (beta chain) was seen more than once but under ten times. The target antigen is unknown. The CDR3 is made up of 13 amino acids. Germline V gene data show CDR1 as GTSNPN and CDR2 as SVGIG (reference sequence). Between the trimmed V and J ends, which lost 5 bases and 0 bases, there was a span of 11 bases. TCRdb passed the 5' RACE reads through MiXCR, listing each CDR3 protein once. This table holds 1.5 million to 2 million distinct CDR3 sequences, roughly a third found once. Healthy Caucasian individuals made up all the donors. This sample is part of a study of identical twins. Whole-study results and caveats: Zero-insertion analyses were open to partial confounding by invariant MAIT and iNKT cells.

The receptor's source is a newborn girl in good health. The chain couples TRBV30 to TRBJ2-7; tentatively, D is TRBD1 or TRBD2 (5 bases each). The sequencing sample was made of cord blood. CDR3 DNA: TGTGCCTGGGAATCCGGGGCCTCCTACGAGCAGTACTTC. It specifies CAWESGASYEQYF. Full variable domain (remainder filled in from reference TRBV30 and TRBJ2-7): SQTIHQWPATLVQPVGSPLSLECTVEGTSNPNLYWYRQAAGRGLQLLFYSVGIGQISSEVPQNLSASRPQDRQFILSSKKLLLSDSGFYLCAWESGASYEQYFGPGTRLTVT.